The clone carrying this T cell receptor (beta chain) was counted a single time. What it binds is not known. The authors incorporated unique molecular identifiers into the TCR beta cDNA libraries. The T cell input of about 0.85 to 10 million gave hundreds of thousands of cDNA molecules. A single record per CDR3 protein comes from TCRdb applying MiXCR to the PCR reads. The repertoire holds more than 350,000 distinct CDR3 sequences, with about 40% as singletons. This specimen belongs to a study of post-analysis software for immune sequencing data. In the study overall: Disease courses included relapsing-remitting, secondary progressive and progressive-relapsing multiple sclerosis. General study points: Among 5 or 6 TRBV segments more frequent in patients than controls were TRBV5-6, TRBV5-1 and TRBV20-1. In multiple sclerosis, normalized Chao1 diversity was significantly below that of controls. By F measure, samples from a shared preparation batch strongly co-clustered.

V shed 1 base and J shed 6 bases, with 13 bases lying between them. CDR3 size: 15 residues. The germline V gene has CDR1 SEHNR and CDR2 FQNEAQ (reference sequence). The TCR sequence derives from a girl between 2 and 10 years old with multiple sclerosis. Sequencing used blood. V usage is TRBV7-9 and J usage is TRBJ2-1; D may match TRBD1 or TRBD2 (5 bases each). CDR3 loop: CASSLVQAGLNEQFF. CDR3 in DNA: TGTGCCAGCAGCTTAGTACAGGCGGGTCTCAATGAGCAGTTCTTC.